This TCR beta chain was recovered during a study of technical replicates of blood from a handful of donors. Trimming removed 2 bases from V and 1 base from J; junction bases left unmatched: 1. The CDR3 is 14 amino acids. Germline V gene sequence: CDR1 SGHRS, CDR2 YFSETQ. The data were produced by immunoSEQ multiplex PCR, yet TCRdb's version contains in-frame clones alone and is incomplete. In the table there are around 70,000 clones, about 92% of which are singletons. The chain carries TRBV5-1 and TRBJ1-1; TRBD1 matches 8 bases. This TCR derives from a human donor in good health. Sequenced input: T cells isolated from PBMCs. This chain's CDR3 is CASSLGTGNTEAFF. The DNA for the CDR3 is TGCGCCAGCAGCTTAGGGACAGGGAACACTGAAGCTTTCTTT.